One and the same sample provided the 10 T cell receptor beta chains below, sequenced in a study of blood T cell repertoires in COVID-19. Libraries were prepared by immunoSEQ multiplex PCR; TCRdb keeps only in-frame clonotypes and omits some of them. The sample records some 180,000 clones, approximately 84% being singletons. Material: peripheral blood. Source of these receptors: a woman of 80 years or more with COVID-19, enrolled during active disease.

This clone was detected only once. The chain has TRBV5-1 and TRBJ1-2, with 9 positions matching TRBD1. Losses at the gene ends were 4 bases for V and 4 bases for J; bases not matched to a gene: 5. This CDR3 is 14 amino acids long. Germline-derived CDR1 and CDR2 are SGHRS and YFSETQ. The CDR3 coding sequence is TGCGCCAGCAGCCGGGGGACAGGGACCTATGGCTACACCTTC. It yields the protein CASSRGTGTYGYTF.

The CDR3 bases are TGTGCCAGCAGTGAAGGCCGGGGTCTCTGGAGCAATCAGCCCCAGCATTTT. This codes for CASSEGRGLWSNQPQHF. The chain recombines TRBV2 with TRBJ1-5; D remains unclear. The CDR3 loop spans 17 amino acids. Germline V gene lookup returns CDR1 SNHLY and CDR2 FYNNEI. The ends were cut back, 1 base at V and 1 base at J, with 14 bases in the middle.

This clone was picked up one time. The chain uses TRBV9 and TRBJ1-1, with 7 bases that match TRBD1. The germline CDR1 and CDR2 sequences are SGDLS and YYNGEE. CDR3 length: 14 amino acids. Trimming removed 0 bases from V and 5 bases from J; junction bases left unmatched: 4. The DNA of the CDR3 is TGTGCCAGCAGCGTAGCTGGCAGGGGGACTGAAGCTTTCTTT. Amino acid sequence: CASSVAGRGTEAFF.

V is TRBV30 and J is TRBJ2-7; 7 bases fit TRBD1. V was pared by 1 base and J by 3 bases, with 6 bases of the junction left unmatched. Germline CDR1 and CDR2: GTSNPN and SVGIG (reference sequence). The CDR3 is made up of 14 amino acids. CDR3 sequence: CAWSGAGGNYEQYF. Here the CDR3 DNA reads TGTGCCTGGAGTGGTGCAGGGGGTAACTACGAGCAGTACTTC.

This clone was detected once. The rearrangement links TRBV5-1 to TRBJ2-5; TRBD1 matches 9 bases. Germline V lookup: CDR1 SGHRS, CDR2 YFSETQ. V lost 0 bases and J lost 4; bases outside the gene matches: 4. This CDR3 is 15 amino acids long. The CDR3 spells CASSLGTGVSETQYF. DNA for the CDR3: TGCGCCAGCAGCTTGGGGACAGGGGTATCAGAGACCCAGTACTTC.

The chain couples TRBV21-1 to TRBJ1-5; the D call of TRBD1 is as the table states it, not checked on the DNA. TRBV21-1 is an annotated pseudogene. The CDR3 runs 18 residues. CDR3 amino acids: CASSNQGVRRGPGVPQHF. Written as DNA, the CDR3 is TGTGCCAGCAGCAACCAGGGAGTCCGCAGGGGGCCAGGGGTACCCCAGCATTTT.

The genes are TRBV5-4 and TRBJ2-3, with D perhaps TRBD1 (6 bases). This CDR3 region has 16 residues. V was shortened by 5 bases and J by 0 bases, with 16 bases between the two germline ends. From germline, CDR1 is SGHNT and CDR2 YYREEE (reference sequence). The CDR3 protein is CASRDDRSTSTDTQYF. The CDR3 bases are TGTGCCAGCAGGGACGACAGGTCTACTAGCACAGATACGCAGTATTTT.

The chain is built from TRBV19 and TRBJ2-5, with D possibly matching TRBD1 (7 bases). This CDR3 has 14 amino acids. Germline CDR1 LNHDA, CDR2 SQIVND (reference sequence). V lost 3 bases and J 5 bases, leaving 13 bases between the germline ends. The DNA for the CDR3 is TGTGCCAGTAGTATGTCAGGGGGAGGCGAGACCCAGTACTTC. Amino acids: CASSMSGGGETQYF.

V and J are TRBV3-1 (or the pseudogene TRBV3-2) and TRBJ2-7; D may be TRBD2 (6 bases). CDR3 length equals 13 residues. Germline-derived CDR1 and CDR2 are LGHDT and YNNKEL (reference sequence). Trimming pared 4 bases from V and 4 bases from J, leaving 11 bases between. This chain's CDR3 is CASSRGTEYEQYF. In DNA form, the CDR3 reads TGTGCCAGCAGCCGCGGGACCGAATACGAGCAGTACTTC.

The chain joins TRBV7-3 to TRBJ2-2, with 16 bases aligning to TRBD2. The V segment lost 5 bases and the J segment 0 bases; nucleotides outside the gene matches: 6. Germline values: CDR1 SGHTA, CDR2 FQGTGA. The CDR3 is made up of 19 amino acids. The CDR3: CASSPGTSGGAPNTGELFF. The CDR3 DNA follows: TGTGCCAGCAGCCCGGGGACTAGCGGGGGGGCCCCGAACACCGGGGAGCTGTTTTTT.